This TCR beta chain comes out of a study of T-cell memory formation after mild COVID-19. Overall study findings and caveats: In pre-infection memory, a portion of responding clones appeared, which suggested that cross-reactive memory joined.

Notes on this clonotype: What it recognizes is unknown.

5'RACE with constant-segment primers yielded barcoded, UMI-tagged TCR alpha and TCR beta cDNA libraries. TCRdb used MiXCR to reprocess the 5' RACE reads, holding one entry per CDR3 protein. The sample has about 180,000 distinct CDR3 sequences, around a sixth seen once. V was clipped by 1 base and J by 10 bases; unmatched bases: 13. Germline CDR1 DFQATT, CDR2 SNEGSKA (reference sequence). CDR3 length equals 15 residues. The rearrangement joins TRBV20-1 to TRBJ2-3, with 8 bases lining up with TRBD2. This receptor was identified in a young man who had mild COVID-19 (a few samples of this study predate the infection). Cell type and time point are not known. Sequencing was carried out using PBMCs or a T cell subset sorted from them (not recorded which). The CDR3 here is CSARVSGGAFFPQYF. The CDR3, as DNA: TGCAGTGCTAGAGTGTCGGGGGGGGCCTTCTTTCCGCAGTATTTT.